These T cell receptor beta chains were read from a single sample in a study of blood T cell repertoires in COVID-19. Profiling relied on immunoSEQ multiplex PCR, and the TCRdb table lists in-frame clones only, not all of them. The sample holds approximately 210,000 clones; 82% are singletons and the top ten take about an eighth. Sequenced: PBMCs or T cells enriched from blood (not recorded which). The receptors were sampled from a man in his forties who had recovered from COVID-19. Both conserved end residues are part of each CDR3. A D gene is named only where the DNA matches it firmly. Clone size is stated in some rows and not others, as once, few, many or a class when expanded.

>NA|NA|TRBJ1-1|TRBV27
TGTGCCAGCAGTTTATCGGGAGGGTCTGAAGCTTTCTTT
CASSLSGGSEAFF
>NA|NA|TRBJ1-6|TRBV12-3/TRBV12-4
TGTGCCAGCTCACAGGGTATCGATTCACCCCTCCACTTT
CASSQGIDSPLHF
>NA|NA|TRBJ1-5|TRBV7-9
TGTGCCAGCAGCTTAGCGGGGACACTTGATCAGCCCCAGCATTTT
CASSLAGTLDQPQHF
>TRBD1|NA|TRBJ1-1|TRBV6-5
TGTGCCAGCAGTTACCGGCAGGGGGTACCGGCTTTCTTT
CASSYRQGVPAFF
>NA|NA|TRBJ1-3|TRBV5-6
TGTGCCAGCAGCTTGACAGGCCGCTCTGGAAACACCATATATTTT
CASSLTGRSGNTIYF
>TRBD1|NA|TRBJ1-2|TRBV29-1
TGCAGCGTTGAAACAGGGGCCGGGGACTATGGCTACACCTTC
CSVETGAGDYGYTF
>NA|NA|TRBJ2-3|TRBV5-4
TGTGCCAGCAGCTCAGCCAGGTCGGAGGACACAGATACGCAGTATTTT
CASSSARSEDTDTQYF
>TRBD2|once|TRBJ2-3|TRBV19
TGTGCCAGTAGTATAGACGTGTGGGGGACTAGCGGCACAGATACGCAGTATTTT
CASSIDVWGTSGTDTQYF
>NA|NA|TRBJ1-4|TRBV20-1
TGCAGTGCCCAGGGGCGGGAGAAACTGTTTTTT
CSAQGREKLFF
>NA|NA|TRBJ1-1|TRBV29-1
TGCAGCGTTGAATATCCAGGGAGGGGCACTGAAGCTTTCTTT
CSVEYPGRGTEAFF
>TRBD2|NA|TRBJ2-2|TRBV19
TGTGCCAGTAGTATCAGTAGCGGGAGGAGCTCCGGGGAGCTGTTTTTT
CASSISSGRSSGELFF
>TRBD1|NA|TRBJ1-2|TRBV28
TGTGCCAGCAGGGATGGGACAGGGGGGATCTATGGCTACACCTTC
CASRDGTGGIYGYTF
>TRBD2|NA|TRBJ2-7|TRBV5-5
TGTGCCAGCAGCTTGGCCGGGGGCGGGGGGGCGACTAGCGGGAACGAGCAGTACTTC
CASSLAGGGGATSGNEQYF
>NA|NA|TRBJ1-1|TRBV7-9
TGTGCCAGCAGCTTCGCGGGGGGTGAAGATTTCTTT
CASSFAGGEDFF
>NA|NA|TRBJ2-2|TRBV29-1
TGCAGCGTTGTCGGGAGTCGGAATATGAACACCGGGGAGCTGTTTTTT
CSVVGSRNMNTGELFF